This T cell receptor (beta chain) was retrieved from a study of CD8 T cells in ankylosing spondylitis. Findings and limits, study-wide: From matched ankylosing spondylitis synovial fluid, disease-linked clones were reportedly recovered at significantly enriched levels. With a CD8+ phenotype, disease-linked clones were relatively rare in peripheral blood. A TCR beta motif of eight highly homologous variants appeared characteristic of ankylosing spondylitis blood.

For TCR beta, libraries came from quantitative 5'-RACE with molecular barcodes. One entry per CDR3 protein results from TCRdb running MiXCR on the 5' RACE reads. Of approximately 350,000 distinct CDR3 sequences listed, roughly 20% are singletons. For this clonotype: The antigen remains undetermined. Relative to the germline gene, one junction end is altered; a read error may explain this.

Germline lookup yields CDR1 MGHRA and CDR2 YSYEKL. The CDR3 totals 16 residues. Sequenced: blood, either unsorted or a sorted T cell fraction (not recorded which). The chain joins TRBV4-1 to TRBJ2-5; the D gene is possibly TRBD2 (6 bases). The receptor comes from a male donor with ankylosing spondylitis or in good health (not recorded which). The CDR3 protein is CDSSQRVGDPQETQYF. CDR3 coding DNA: TGCGACAGCAGCCAGCGGGTCGGGGACCCACAAGAGACCCAGTACTTC.